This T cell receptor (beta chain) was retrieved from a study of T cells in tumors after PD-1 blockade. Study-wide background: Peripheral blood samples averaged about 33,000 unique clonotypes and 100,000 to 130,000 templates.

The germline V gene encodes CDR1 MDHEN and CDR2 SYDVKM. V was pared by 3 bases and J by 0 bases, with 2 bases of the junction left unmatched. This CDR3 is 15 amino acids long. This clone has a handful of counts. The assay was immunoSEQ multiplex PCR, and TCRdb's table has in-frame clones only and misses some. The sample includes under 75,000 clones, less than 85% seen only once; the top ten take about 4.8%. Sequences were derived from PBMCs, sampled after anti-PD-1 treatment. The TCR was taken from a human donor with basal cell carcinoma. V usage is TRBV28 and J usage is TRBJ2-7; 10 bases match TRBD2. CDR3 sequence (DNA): TGTGCCAGCAGTTTTAGCGGGGGGAGCTCCTACGAGCAGTACTTC. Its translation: CASSFSGGSSYEQYF.